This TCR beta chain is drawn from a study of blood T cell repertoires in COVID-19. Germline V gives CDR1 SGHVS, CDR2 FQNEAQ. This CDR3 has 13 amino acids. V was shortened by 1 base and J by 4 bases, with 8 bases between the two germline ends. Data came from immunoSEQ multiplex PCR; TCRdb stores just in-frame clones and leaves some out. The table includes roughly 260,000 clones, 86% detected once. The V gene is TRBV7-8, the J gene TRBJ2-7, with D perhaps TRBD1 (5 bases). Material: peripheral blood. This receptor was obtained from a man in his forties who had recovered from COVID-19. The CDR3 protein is CASSLGQLYEQYF. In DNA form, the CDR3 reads TGTGCCAGCAGCTTAGGACAGCTATACGAGCAGTACTTC.